The clone carrying this T cell receptor beta chain was observed many times. Its antigen is as yet unknown. Germline-derived CDR1 and CDR2 are SGHRS and YFSETQ. The CDR3 consists of 15 residues. V was pared by 4 bases and J by 0 bases, with 10 bases between. This entry is derived from a study of identical twins. General observations from the study: Out-of-frame alpha sequences shared by twins were enriched for low generation probability.

TCRdb recomputed calls from the 5' RACE reads with MiXCR, one row per CDR3 protein. The data contain more than 350,000 distinct CDR3 sequences, approximately 9.1% of them singletons. This clonotype originated in a woman aged 45-60 years in good health. The rearrangement links TRBV5-1 to TRBJ2-2, with D hard to call. The sequencing input was naive T cells sorted from blood. The CDR3 nucleotides read TGCGCCAGCAGCGTAGGGCCGGCGAACACCGGGGAGCTGTTTTTT. Residues: CASSVGPANTGELFF.